The 32 T cell receptor beta chains below were found in one sample sequenced in a study of CD8 T cells in Susac syndrome. Random-hexamer reverse transcription was applied to about 0.45 to 1 ug RNA. TCRdb fed the immunoSEQ multiplex PCR reads into MiXCR, producing one record per CDR3 protein. This sample has about 400,000 distinct CDR3 sequences, with more than 70% found just once. Sequenced input: CD8+ T cells from PBMCs. The source is a human donor with multiple sclerosis.

V gene TRBV28 combines with J gene TRBJ1-1; D remains unclear. This CDR3 is built from 18 residues. CDR1 is MDHEN and CDR2 is SYDVKM in the germline V gene. The V and J ends lost 8 bases and 2 bases respectively, with 27 bases between them. The CDR3, as DNA: TGTGCCAGCCCCCCCTGGGTGGGTGAGGAAGGCTACAACACTGAAGCTTTCTTT. Translated, it gives CASPPWVGEEGYNTEAFF. Supplemented by reference TRBV28 and TRBJ1-1, the full variable domain reads DVKVTQSSRYLVKRTGEKVFLECVQDMDHENMFWYRQDPGLGLRLIYFSYDVKMKEKGDIPEGYSVSREKKERFSLILESASTNQTSMYLCASPPWVGEEGYNTEAFFGQGTRLTVV.

The genes are TRBV19 and TRBJ2-5, with D perhaps being TRBD1 or TRBD2 (6 bases each). This CDR3 region has 18 residues. Deletions cut 2 bases from V and 2 bases from J, with 21 bases between. From germline, CDR1 is LNHDA and CDR2 SQIVND (reference sequence). CDR3 loop: CASSIQSPVEGEQETQYF. DNA of the CDR3: TGTGCCAGTAGTATACAAAGTCCTGTGGAGGGGGAACAAGAGACCCAGTACTTC.

V usage is TRBV6-1 and J usage is TRBJ2-7, with D uncertain. The germline V gene encodes CDR1 MNHNS and CDR2 SASEGT. Trimming cost V 0 bases and J 3 bases, with 9 bases left between them. This CDR3 is built from 14 residues. This CDR3 reads CASSEAGQVYEQYF. The CDR3 region has the DNA TGTGCCAGCAGTGAAGCAGGGCAGGTCTACGAGCAGTACTTC.

The chain combines TRBV29-1 with TRBJ1-3, with 7 bases that match TRBD1. Germline V gene data show CDR1 as SQVTM and CDR2 as ANQGSEA. V lost 1 base to trimming and J lost 0 bases; unmatched junction nucleotides: 6. CDR3 length equals 16 residues. CDR3 DNA sequence: TGCAGCGTTGAAGTTGGGACAGAGAACTCTGGAAACACCATATATTTT. Its translation: CSVEVGTENSGNTIYF.

The chain couples TRBV9 to TRBJ2-3; 9 nucleotides match TRBD2. V trimming: 3 bases; J trimming: 2 bases; junction bases outside the gene matches: 13. CDR1 is SGDLS, CDR2 YYNGEE, per germline. This CDR3 has 18 amino acids. CDR3 sequence: CASSARPFSGGPTDTQYF. In nucleotides, the CDR3 is TGTGCCAGCAGCGCTAGGCCCTTTAGCGGGGGACCCACAGATACGCAGTATTTT.

The chain has TRBV30 and TRBJ2-7, with 7 positions matching TRBD2. Trimming cost V 5 bases and J 4 bases; bases outside gene matches: 8. The CDR3 covers 13 residues. Germline loops: CDR1 GTSNPN, CDR2 SVGIG (reference sequence). Here the CDR3 DNA reads TGTGCCTGGGGGATGTGGGGAGGGTACGAGCAGTACTTC. It specifies CAWGMWGGYEQYF.

The V gene is TRBV4-1, the J gene TRBJ1-5; TRBD1 matches at 7 bases. The CDR3 runs 17 residues. CDR1 is MGHRA and CDR2 is YSYEKL in the germline V gene. Germline trimming cut 1 base from V and 0 bases from J; bases unmatched to any gene: 6. The CDR3 is CASSQALQGYSNQPQHF. DNA for the CDR3: TGCGCCAGCAGCCAAGCTCTACAGGGGTATAGCAATCAGCCCCAGCATTTT.

V is TRBV29-1 and J is TRBJ1-2, with D perhaps TRBD1 (6 bases). Trimming cost V 6 bases and J 4 bases, with 9 bases left between them. The CDR3 totals 11 residues. Germline V CDR1 and CDR2: SQVTM, ANQGSEA. CDR3 DNA: TGCAGCGTGAAGGGGGTCTATGGCTACACCTTC. Encoded protein: CSVKGVYGYTF.

The rearrangement uses TRBV5-6 and TRBJ1-4; D gene ambiguous. This CDR3 comprises 16 residues. Germline V gene lookup returns CDR1 SGHDT and CDR2 YYEEEE. The V and J ends lost 4 bases and 2 bases respectively, with 15 bases between them. The CDR3 protein is CASSLGPDSTNEKLFF. DNA of the CDR3: TGTGCCAGCAGCCTGGGCCCGGATTCGACTAATGAAAAACTGTTTTTT.

About this clonotype: Since no conserved phenylalanine or tryptophan closes the CDR3, a read error is the likely cause. The V call is TRBV27, the J call TRBJ1-1, with unresolved D. Germline values: CDR1 MNHEY, CDR2 SMNVEV (reference sequence). Trimming shortened V by 6 bases and J by 4 bases, and 6 bases separated the two germline ends. The CDR3 spans 11 residues. The CDR3 DNA reads as TGTGCCAGCAGCCTAGGCACTGAAGCTTTCTCT. This translates into CASSLGTEAFS.

The V and J genes are TRBV7-6 and TRBJ2-7, with 10 positions matching TRBD1. Trimming at V came to 6 bases and at J to 3 bases, leaving 8 bases not matched to a gene. Per germline, CDR1 SGHVS and CDR2 FNYEAQ. The CDR3 contains 15 residues. DNA of the CDR3: TGTGCCAGCAGTTCCACCGGGACAGGGGACTACGAGCAGTACTTC. This encodes CASSSTGTGDYEQYF.

The rearrangement joins TRBV30 to TRBJ1-1; no reliable D call. The ends were cut back, 1 base at V and 1 base at J, with 13 bases in the middle. The CDR3 has 15 amino acids. From germline, CDR1 is GTSNPN and CDR2 SVGIG (reference sequence). The CDR3 DNA reads TGTGCCTGGAGTGAATTTCAAGGGAGGAACACTGAAGCTTTCTTT. This encodes CAWSEFQGRNTEAFF.

This clonotype was observed a single time. The chain is built from TRBV7-7 and TRBJ2-7; TRBD1 agrees at 7 bases. The CDR3 is made up of 15 amino acids. The germline V gene encodes CDR1 SSHAT and CDR2 FNYEAQ (reference sequence). V was pared by 5 bases and J by 3 bases, with 10 bases of the junction left unmatched. CDR3 residues: CASSAEAGGIYEQYF. The CDR3 DNA is TGTGCCAGCAGCGCCGAGGCAGGGGGTATCTACGAGCAGTACTTC.

The chain has TRBV4-1 and TRBJ2-2; 14 bases fit TRBD2. J gave up 8 bases and V 8 bases, and 10 bases lay outside the gene matches. Germline-derived CDR1 and CDR2 are MGHRA and YSYEKL. This CDR3 has 16 amino acids. The CDR3 nucleotides read TGCGCCAGCCGATCTGGACTAGCGGGGGGCTCGGGGGAGCTGTTTTTT. This gives the protein CASRSGLAGGSGELFF.

The V and J genes are TRBV4-1 and TRBJ2-1, with 12 bases that match TRBD2. Germline V gene sequence: CDR1 MGHRA, CDR2 YSYEKL. Germline trimming cut 5 bases from V and 4 bases from J; bases unmatched to any gene: 3. The CDR3 sequence is 15 residues long. The CDR3 DNA follows: TGCGCCAGCAGCGCTAGCGGGGGGGGTTACAATGAGCAGTTCTTC. This translates into CASSASGGGYNEQFF.

This clonotype was recorded once. J is TRBJ1-4 and V is TRBV20-1; 8 bases are a match to TRBD1. Per germline, CDR1 DFQATT and CDR2 SNEGSKA (reference sequence). The CDR3 contains 11 residues. Unmatched junction bases numbered 8, after V lost 4 bases and J lost 16 bases. CDR3 in amino acids: CSATYRGVTFF. The CDR3 bases are TGCAGTGCTACCTACAGGGGGGTTACGTTTTTT.

CDR3 DNA sequence: TGTGCCAGCAGTTTAGCGGTAGGAGGTGAAGCTTTCTTT. As protein: CASSLAVGGEAFF. The J gene is TRBJ1-1, the V gene TRBV12-3 or TRBV12-4, with D unclear. Trimming removed 0 bases from V and 7 bases from J, with 9 bases in between. The CDR3 consists of 13 residues.

The V and J genes are TRBV5-1 and TRBJ1-4; 8 nucleotides agree with TRBD1. Germline lookup yields CDR1 SGHRS and CDR2 YFSETQ. Trimming cost V 0 bases and J 5 bases; bases outside gene matches: 6. The CDR3 runs to 16 residues. The CDR3 sequence is CASSLGYRGSNEKLFF. CDR3 nucleotides: TGCGCCAGCAGCTTGGGATACAGGGGGTCCAATGAAAAACTGTTTTTT.

This sequence joins TRBV27 and TRBJ1-4; unclear D gene. Per germline, CDR1 MNHEY and CDR2 SMNVEV (reference sequence). The CDR3 totals 14 residues. V lost 6 bases to trimming and J lost 5 bases, with 13 bases between them. The CDR3 loop reads CASRTPDVNEKLFF. The CDR3 DNA reads TGTGCCAGCAGGACTCCTGACGTGAATGAAAAACTGTTTTTT.

V and J are TRBV7-6 and TRBJ2-7; D is possibly TRBD2 (5 bases). CDR3 length: 17 residues. Germline V gene sequence: CDR1 SGHVS, CDR2 FNYEAQ. V was shortened by 0 bases and J by 3 bases, with 18 bases between the two germline ends. CDR3 DNA: TGTGCCAGCAGCTTAGCGCTAAGTGATCCACGGGGCTACGAGCAGTACTTC. This sequence encodes CASSLALSDPRGYEQYF.

This clonotype is a singleton in its sample. The chain recombines TRBV30 with TRBJ2-7, with 15 bases fitting TRBD2. Trimming removed 4 bases from V and 4 bases from J; junction bases left unmatched: 8. CDR3 length: 16 residues. CDR1 is GTSNPN and CDR2 is SVGIG in the germline V gene (reference sequence). The DNA for the CDR3 is TGTGCCTGGACGACGGGACTAGCGGGGGGACTGTACGAGCAGTACTTC. It codes for CAWTTGLAGGLYEQYF. Combining the CDR3 with reference TRBV30 and TRBJ2-7 gives the whole variable domain SQTIHQWPATLVQPVGSPLSLECTVEGTSNPNLYWYRQAAGRGLQLLFYSVGIGQISSEVPQNLSASRPQDRQFILSSKKLLLSDSGFYLCAWTTGLAGGLYEQYFGPGTRLTVT.

A single count supports this clonotype. This chain joins TRBV4-1 and TRBJ2-2, with D possibly called TRBD1 or TRBD2 (5 bases each). CDR3 size: 16 residues. Trimming shortened V by 0 bases and J by 4 bases, and 12 bases separated the two germline ends. Per the germline V gene, CDR1 is MGHRA and CDR2 is YSYEKL. The CDR3 coding sequence is TGCGCCAGCAGCCAAGAGGCCGGGGCCGGCACCGGGGAGCTGTTTTTT. Its protein is CASSQEAGAGTGELFF.

This chain connects TRBV7-6 to TRBJ2-5; 10 nucleotides align to TRBD1. The CDR3 is made up of 15 amino acids. J was trimmed by 5 bases and V by 4 bases; bases with no gene match: 7. Per the germline V gene, CDR1 is SGHVS and CDR2 is FNYEAQ. The CDR3 coding sequence is TGTGCCAGCAGCTCCGGGACAGGGGCTGCGGAGACCCAGTACTTC. This sequence encodes CASSSGTGAAETQYF.

This clonotype was detected only a few times. This chain uses TRBV6-1 with TRBJ2-1; TRBD1 might be the D (7 bases). The V end lost 6 bases, the J end lost 4 bases, and 16 bases lay between the germline ends. This CDR3 has 15 amino acids. Germline CDR1 MNHNS, CDR2 SASEGT. The CDR3 DNA reads as TGTGCCAGCAGGGGCGGGACAGACTATTACAATGAGCAGTTCTTC. Translated: CASRGGTDYYNEQFF.

V and J are TRBV15 and TRBJ2-7, with D possibly being TRBD1 or TRBD2 (5 bases each). Trimming pared 5 bases from V and 7 bases from J, leaving 18 bases between. CDR1 is LNHNV, CDR2 YYDKDF, per germline (reference sequence). CDR3 size: 14 residues. The CDR3 here is CATSARGQGWEQYF. CDR3 in DNA: TGTGCCACCAGCGCTCGAGGGCAGGGATGGGAGCAGTACTTC.

The chain is built from TRBV11-2 and TRBJ1-4; 7 positions agree with TRBD1. Germline CDR1 reads SGHAT; CDR2 reads FQNNGV. V lost 8 bases to trimming and J lost 8 bases; unmatched junction nucleotides: 14. This CDR3 is 15 amino acids long. In DNA form, the CDR3 reads TGTGCCAGCCCGCCTAGTACAGGGGAAGGGGAAAAACTGTTTTTT. Its protein product is CASPPSTGEGEKLFF. Together with reference TRBV11-2 and TRBJ1-4, the CDR3 gives the full variable domain: EAGVAQSPRYKIIEKRQSVAFWCNPISGHATLYWYQQILGQGPKLLIQFQNNGVVDDSQLPKDRFSAERLKGVDSTLKIQPAKLEDSAVYLCASPPSTGEGEKLFFGSGTQLSVL.

The chain is built from TRBV6-1 and TRBJ1-1; no reliable D call. The CDR3 has 14 residues. V was trimmed by 0 bases and J by 11 bases, leaving 16 bases between them. In germline, CDR1 is MNHNS, CDR2 SASEGT. The CDR3 nucleotides read TGTGCCAGCAGTGAAGCGAGACCACCTAGTTGGGCTTTCTTT. Residues: CASSEARPPSWAFF.

V usage is TRBV21-1 and J usage is TRBJ1-2; TRBD1, the table's D call, lacks a check against the DNA. TRBV21-1 is shown as a pseudogene. The CDR3 extends over 16 amino acids. The CDR3 DNA reads as TGTGCCAGCAGCAAAGGAGGGCAGGGGGTCGGCTATGGCTACACCTTC. Translated: CASSKGGQGVGYGYTF.

This sequence joins TRBV20-1 and TRBJ2-7; TRBD1 matches at 11 bases. The V gene's germline CDR1 is DFQATT and CDR2 SNEGSKA (reference sequence). V shed 3 bases and J 2 bases; nucleotides not matched to a gene: 3. The CDR3 extends over 14 amino acids. As DNA, the CDR3 is TGCAGTGCTAGGCGGGACAGGGGGACCTACGAGCAGTACTTC. Translated, it gives CSARRDRGTYEQYF.

J is TRBJ2-1 and V is TRBV27; 14 bases map to TRBD2. The CDR3 has 19 amino acids. Germline values: CDR1 MNHEY, CDR2 SMNVEV (reference sequence). The junction had 10 bases not matched to a gene; V was cut back by 5 bases and J by 1 base. The CDR3 DNA reads TGTGCCAGCAGTCTCTCCGGGACTAGCGGGAGTTGGTCCTACAATGAGCAGTTCTTC. Amino acids: CASSLSGTSGSWSYNEQFF.

This rearrangement joins TRBV6-1 to TRBJ1-4, with D hard to call. Trimming shortened V by 6 bases and J by 5 bases, and 22 bases separated the two germline ends. This CDR3 is 17 amino acids long. Germline V CDR1 and CDR2: MNHNS, SASEGT. The CDR3 DNA is TGTGCCAGCAGGGACCTCCGGTACCTCGATCCCAATGAAAAACTGTTTTTT. This sequence encodes CASRDLRYLDPNEKLFF.

This chain links TRBV5-8 with TRBJ2-1; TRBD2 matches at 10 bases. The length of the CDR3 is 15 residues. Germline CDR1 and CDR2: SGHTS and YDEGEE. Trimming cost V 0 bases and J 6 bases; bases outside gene matches: 3. CDR3 DNA: TGTGCCAGCAGCTTGGGACTAGCGGGTTTCAATGAGCAGTTCTTC. It translates to CASSLGLAGFNEQFF.